The 27 T cell receptor beta chains below come from one sample, sequenced in a study of OX40 agonist ivuxolimab in advanced cancers. The repertoire was sequenced with immunoSEQ multiplex PCR; TCRdb's copy has only in-frame clones and lacks some. This table holds around 39,000 clones, roughly four fifths found once. The specimen comprised CD4+ or CD8+ T cells sorted from blood, sampled in a trial of the OX40 agonist ivuxolimab. Receptors were obtained from an adult with an advanced solid tumor such as melanoma, head and neck, liver or kidney cancer.

The CDR3 loop is CSADGNYGYTF. CDR3 DNA sequence: TGCAGTGCTGACGGGAACTATGGCTACACCTTC. V and J are TRBV20-1 and TRBJ1-2; no clear D gene. This CDR3 comprises 11 residues. V was shortened by 5 bases and J by 2 bases, with 6 bases between the two germline ends. Germline-derived CDR1 and CDR2 are DFQATT and SNEGSKA (reference sequence).

This clone was found a few times. V usage is TRBV5-1 and J usage is TRBJ1-3; tentatively, D is TRBD1 (6 bases). This CDR3 contains 15 residues. The V gene lost 6 bases and the J gene lost 0 bases, with 13 bases spanning the gap. Germline V gene lookup returns CDR1 SGHRS and CDR2 YFSETQ. CDR3 nucleotides: TGCGCCAGCACCCCTACAGGGAGCTCTGGAAACACCATATATTTT. It yields the protein CASTPTGSSGNTIYF.

The V and J genes are TRBV4-1 and TRBJ2-3; D ambiguous. V was trimmed by 1 base and J by 1 base, leaving 9 bases between them. The germline gives CDR1 MGHRA, CDR2 YSYEKL. The CDR3 covers 15 residues. As DNA, the CDR3 is TGCGCCAGCAGCCAAGCCAAAGGTGGCACAGATACGCAGTATTTT. As protein: CASSQAKGGTDTQYF.

The rearrangement joins TRBV11-3 to TRBJ2-1; 12 nucleotides align to TRBD2. V lost 0 bases and J lost 8; bases outside the gene matches: 5. This CDR3 contains 16 residues. Per germline, CDR1 SGHNT and CDR2 YENEEA. The CDR3 region is CASSLDLTSGGHEQFF. CDR3 DNA: TGTGCCAGCAGCTTAGATCTGACTAGCGGGGGCCATGAGCAGTTCTTC.

This clone was detected only once. The rearrangement links TRBV28 to TRBJ1-1; TRBD1 might be the D (6 bases). V was pared by 6 bases and J by 1 base, with 15 bases between. From germline, CDR1 is MDHEN and CDR2 SYDVKM. CDR3 length: 15 residues. The CDR3 loop is CASSTHGQTNTEAFF. In DNA form, the CDR3 reads TGTGCCAGCAGCACTCACGGACAGACGAACACTGAAGCTTTCTTT.

This clone is a singleton in its sample. This chain links TRBV15 with TRBJ2-7; 13 bases map to TRBD2. The CDR3 length is 15 residues. Germline assignment: CDR1 LNHNV and CDR2 YYDKDF (reference sequence). Trimming removed 0 bases from V and 6 bases from J; junction bases left unmatched: 2. The CDR3 spells CATSRDRTSGSEQYF. DNA for the CDR3: TGTGCCACCAGCAGAGATAGGACTAGCGGGAGCGAGCAGTACTTC.

This clone has just one count. V is TRBV25-1 and J is TRBJ1-3, with D perhaps matching TRBD1 (6 bases). CDR1 is MGHDK and CDR2 is SYGVNS in the germline V gene. This CDR3 region has 14 residues. Trimming left V 1 base short and J 4 bases short, with 8 bases between. In DNA form, the CDR3 reads TGTGCCAGCAGTGAATGGGGGGGCGGAAACACCATATATTTT. Amino acids: CASSEWGGGNTIYF.

The chain recombines TRBV11-3 with TRBJ2-2, with TRBD1 matching 7 bases. Germline values: CDR1 SGHNT, CDR2 YENEEA. The V and J ends lost 5 bases and 5 bases, in that order; junction bases with no gene match: 11. This CDR3 region has 16 residues. Here the CDR3 reads CASSPASGGRTGELFF. The CDR3 coding sequence is TGTGCCAGCAGCCCAGCCTCAGGGGGACGAACCGGGGAGCTGTTTTTT.

The chain links TRBV6-5 to TRBJ2-7; D not certain. The CDR3 extends over 14 amino acids. CDR1 is MNHEY, CDR2 SVGAGI, per germline. The V end lost 5 bases, the J end lost 6 bases, and 17 bases lay between the germline ends. The chain's CDR3 is CASSPDRALGEQYF. In DNA, the CDR3 is TGTGCCAGCAGTCCCGACCGGGCCCTCGGCGAGCAGTACTTC.

The chain employs TRBV9 and TRBJ2-1; D unresolved. The germline V gene has CDR1 SGDLS and CDR2 YYNGEE. The CDR3 runs to 15 residues. Deletions cut 0 bases from V and 4 bases from J, with 11 bases between. CDR3 region: CASSVGLTSYNEQFF. In nucleotides, the CDR3 is TGTGCCAGCAGCGTAGGGCTTACCAGTTACAATGAGCAGTTCTTC.

The chain is built from TRBV18 and TRBJ2-7, with 13 bases aligning to TRBD2. The CDR3 runs to 16 residues. Germline V lookup: CDR1 KGHSH, CDR2 LQKENI. V gave up 0 bases and J gave up 3 bases; unmatched junction bases: 2. CDR3 DNA sequence: TGTGCCAGCTCACCACCAAGGACTAGCGGGGGCTACGAGCAGTACTTC. Translated: CASSPPRTSGGYEQYF.

CDR3 sequence (DNA): TGTGCCAGCAGCTTTTACACCGGCGGCGAAGCTTTCTTT. It translates to CASSFYTGGEAFF. The gene calls are TRBV5-6 and TRBJ1-1, with D unclear. CDR3 length equals 13 residues. Trimming left V 2 bases short and J 8 bases short, with 13 bases between. Germline V gene sequence: CDR1 SGHDT, CDR2 YYEEEE.

In this sample, this clone turned up once. V usage is TRBV6-1 and J usage is TRBJ1-4; D remains ambiguous. The germline CDR1 and CDR2 sequences are MNHNS and SASEGT. The germline V and J ends were trimmed by 6 bases and 4 bases, with 9 bases remaining between them. There are 13 residues in the CDR3. CDR3 sequence reads: CASSRALNEKLFF. CDR3 sequence (DNA): TGTGCCAGCAGCCGGGCCCTTAATGAAAAACTGTTTTTT.

The J gene is TRBJ1-2, the V gene TRBV28; TRBD1 matches at 8 bases. V shed 1 base, J shed 8 bases, and the junction held 15 bases outside the gene matches. The CDR3 sequence is 17 residues long. Germline CDR1 MDHEN, CDR2 SYDVKM. The chain's CDR3 is CASSLFVRRQGAGGYTF. The CDR3 bases are TGTGCCAGCAGTTTATTTGTTCGCCGGCAGGGGGCGGGCGGCTACACCTTC.

V usage is TRBV2 and J usage is TRBJ2-7; D not resolved. The CDR3 contains 11 residues. The V gene's germline CDR1 is SNHLY and CDR2 FYNNEI. With 3 bases removed from V and 6 bases from J, the gap between germline ends came to 6 bases. The CDR3 loop reads CASSDLVEQYF. The CDR3 DNA is TGTGCCAGCAGTGATCTGGTCGAGCAGTACTTC.

The chain combines TRBV7-8 with TRBJ2-1, with TRBD1 matching over 7 bases. V lost 5 bases to trimming and J lost 2 bases; unmatched junction nucleotides: 15. CDR1 is SGHVS, CDR2 FQNEAQ, per germline. There are 18 residues in the CDR3. For the CDR3, the DNA is TGTGCCAGCAGCCTAAGGGCACAGGGGTCTTTAACCTACAATGAGCAGTTCTTC. Protein product: CASSLRAQGSLTYNEQFF. The complete variable domain, with remaining parts taken from reference TRBV7-8 and TRBJ2-1, reads GAGVSQSPRYKVAKRGQDVALRCDPISGHVSLFWYQQALGQGPEFLTYFQNEAQLDKSGLPSDRFFAERPEGSVSTLKIQRTQQEDSAVYLCASSLRAQGSLTYNEQFFGPGTRLTVL.

The gene calls are TRBV28 and TRBJ1-2, with D tentatively TRBD1 (5 bases). This CDR3 is built from 14 residues. V was shortened by 6 bases and J by 8 bases, with 19 bases between the two germline ends. Per the germline V gene, CDR1 is MDHEN and CDR2 is SYDVKM. The CDR3 region has the DNA TGTGCCAGCAGGCGCCGGGACGGGGTTCGGGGCTACACCTTC. It translates to CASRRRDGVRGYTF.

The chain recombines TRBV30 with TRBJ1-6; TRBD1 matches at 9 bases. This CDR3 contains 16 residues. V dropped 0 bases and J dropped 7; count of bases not matched to a gene: 7. Looked up from germline, CDR1 is GTSNPN and CDR2 is SVGIG (reference sequence). CDR3 in DNA: TGTGCCTGGAGTGTGATAGGAGGACAGGGGAATTCACCCCTCCACTTT. Protein: CAWSVIGGQGNSPLHF.

This clone has only one observation. V gene TRBV7-8 combines with J gene TRBJ2-2, with D perhaps being TRBD1 or TRBD2 (5 bases each). The V gene's germline CDR1 is SGHVS and CDR2 FQNEAQ. The CDR3 runs to 18 residues. Trimming pared 2 bases from V and 5 bases from J, leaving 21 bases between. CDR3 sequence (DNA): TGTGCCAGCAGCTTATCGGGGCAGCTTGGGGCTTCGACCGGGGAGCTGTTTTTT. Translated: CASSLSGQLGASTGELFF.

The rearrangement links TRBV10-3 to TRBJ1-2; TRBD1 aligns across 7 bases. Germline assignment: CDR1 ENHRY and CDR2 SYGVKD. With 5 bases clipped from V and 0 bases from J, the junction kept 3 bases outside the gene matches. This CDR3 has 14 residues. The DNA of the CDR3 is TGTGCCATCAGTAGGGACAGAACTAACTATGGCTACACCTTC. Translated: CAISRDRTNYGYTF.

The gene calls are TRBV5-1 and TRBJ1-4, with D tentatively TRBD1 (6 bases). The CDR3 is 13 amino acids. Per germline, CDR1 SGHRS and CDR2 YFSETQ. Trimming shortened V by 2 bases and J by 8 bases, and 10 bases separated the two germline ends. This CDR3 reads CASSLQGPEKLFF. The CDR3 nucleotides read TGCGCCAGCAGCTTACAGGGACCGGAAAAACTGTTTTTT. The variable domain in full, completed from reference TRBV5-1 and TRBJ1-4, reads KAGVTQTPRYLIKTRGQQVTLSCSPISGHRSVSWYQQTPGQGLQFLFEYFSETQRNKGNFPGRFSGRQFSNSRSEMNVSTLELGDSALYLCASSLQGPEKLFFGSGTQLSVL.

The rearrangement joins TRBV2 to TRBJ1-4; possibly TRBD1 for D (5 bases). V was shortened by 6 bases and J by 5 bases, with 13 bases between the two germline ends. Germline CDR1 and CDR2: SNHLY and FYNNEI. The CDR3 covers 14 residues. The CDR3, as DNA: TGTGCCAGCAGGGGCGGGACCCACAATGAAAAACTGTTTTTT. It yields the protein CASRGGTHNEKLFF.

This chain uses TRBV6-5 with TRBJ2-3; TRBD2 agrees at 8 bases. Trimming removed 5 bases from V and 1 base from J; junction bases left unmatched: 2. This CDR3 comprises 14 residues. Germline V gene lookup returns CDR1 MNHEY and CDR2 SVGAGI. In DNA, the CDR3 is TGTGCCAGCAGTGCGCGGGGGGGCACAGATACGCAGTATTTT. Its translation: CASSARGGTDTQYF.

This clone is categorized as medium-sized. The CDR3 DNA reads as TGTGCCAGCTTACAGGGTGGGTCGGCCACTGAAGCTTTCTTT. Amino acid sequence: CASLQGGSATEAFF. This rearrangement joins TRBV28 to TRBJ1-1, with D perhaps matching TRBD1 (6 bases). Germline values: CDR1 MDHEN, CDR2 SYDVKM. Trimming cost V 8 bases and J 4 bases, with 17 bases left between them. The CDR3 runs to 14 residues.

The V call is TRBV29-1, the J call TRBJ2-1; possible D gene TRBD1, 5 bases. The germline V and J ends were trimmed by 4 bases and 5 bases, with 9 bases remaining between them. The CDR3 totals 12 residues. Germline CDR1 reads SQVTM; CDR2 reads ANQGSEA. The CDR3 sequence: CSVGAGNNEQFF. The CDR3 DNA follows: TGCAGCGTTGGGGCAGGGAACAATGAGCAGTTCTTC.

This clone was counted a few times. The chain links TRBV19 to TRBJ1-5; D call uncertain. Germline values: CDR1 LNHDA, CDR2 SQIVND (reference sequence). The CDR3 runs 14 residues. V was shortened by 3 bases and J by 3 bases, with 9 bases between the two germline ends. CDR3: CASSIDGTNQPQHF. The CDR3, as DNA: TGTGCCAGTAGTATTGACGGTACCAATCAGCCCCAGCATTTT.

This clone has only one observation. V and J are TRBV28 and TRBJ2-7; TRBD2 matches 8 bases. V shed 7 bases and J 4 bases; nucleotides not matched to a gene: 6. The CDR3 has 13 amino acids. Germline CDR1 and CDR2: MDHEN and SYDVKM. The DNA of the CDR3 is TGTGCCAGCATACGGGGGGGGCCTTACGAGCAGTACTTC. Translated: CASIRGGPYEQYF. The full variable domain, completed using reference TRBV28 and TRBJ2-7, is DVKVTQSSRYLVKRTGEKVFLECVQDMDHENMFWYRQDPGLGLRLIYFSYDVKMKEKGDIPEGYSVSREKKERFSLILESASTNQTSMYLCASIRGGPYEQYFGPGTRLTVT.